These 20 T cell receptor beta chains originate from one sample sequenced in a study of shared clonotypes between healthy human individuals (dated by TCRdb to about 2020). Libraries came from the immunoSEQ multiplex PCR assay. TCRdb took over this immuneACCESS table, retaining in-frame rearrangements with V and J assigned. Such tables are incomplete; in checked studies, under half of the missing clones stem from an unresolved V gene, and the remainder is unexplained. The sample profile shows over 850,000 clones; approximately 80% of them were found once. Roughly 0.61% of the sample is taken by the ten largest. The sample taken for sequencing was memory CD4+ T cells from PBMCs. Read against the paper, the sample's cell subset or site label means: CD45RA-negative fraction. The receptors here all came from a man aged 18 to 29 in good health. Some clones in this sample may be carry-over from other donors' samples.

The chain links TRBV12-1 to TRBJ1-5. TRBV12-1 is a pseudogene locus. The CDR3 covers 15 residues. CDR3 sequence reads: CASSPRGGRNQPQHF. In nucleotides, the CDR3 is TGTGCCAGCAGCCCCCGGGGAGGCCGAAATCAGCCCCAGCATTTT.

The V call is TRBV28, the J call TRBJ2-2, with TRBD2 identical over 7 bases. The J segment lost 5 bases and the V segment lost 1 base, leaving 4 bases of the junction unmatched. Germline V gene data show CDR1 as MDHEN and CDR2 as SYDVKM. This CDR3 spans 15 amino acids. CDR3 coding DNA: TGTGCCAGCAGTTTATTATCCGGGGGGACCGGGGAGCTGTTTTTT. This translates into CASSLLSGGTGELFF.

This sequence joins TRBV28 and TRBJ1-2; the match to TRBD1 covers 11 bases. CDR1 is MDHEN, CDR2 SYDVKM, per germline. This CDR3 has 14 amino acids. After removal of 4 bases from V and 3 bases from J, the junction contained 1 base not matched to a gene. Here the CDR3 DNA reads TGTGCCAGCAGTTCGGGACAGGGGGACTATGGCTACACCTTC. Encoded protein: CASSSGQGDYGYTF.

CDR3 sequence reads: CASSFIYREQFF. In DNA, the CDR3 is TGTGCCAGCAGTTTCATTTATCGGGAGCAGTTCTTC. The J gene is TRBJ2-1, the V gene TRBV28; D gene unclear. The germline V and J ends were trimmed by 3 bases and 10 bases, with 10 bases remaining between them. Germline values: CDR1 MDHEN, CDR2 SYDVKM. The CDR3 spans 12 residues.

The chain couples TRBV5-1 to TRBJ2-2; the match to TRBD1 covers 9 bases. The CDR3 has 14 residues. Germline trimming cut 7 bases from V and 2 bases from J; bases unmatched to any gene: 3. The V gene's germline CDR1 is SGHRS and CDR2 YFSETQ. In DNA, the CDR3 is TGCGCCAGCGCGGGACAGGGTAACACCGGGGAGCTGTTTTTT. It yields the protein CASAGQGNTGELFF. The full variable domain, rest sourced from reference TRBV5-1 and TRBJ2-2, is KAGVTQTPRYLIKTRGQQVTLSCSPISGHRSVSWYQQTPGQGLQFLFEYFSETQRNKGNFPGRFSGRQFSNSRSEMNVSTLELGDSALYLCASAGQGNTGELFFGEGSRLTVL.

V is TRBV15 and J is TRBJ1-2, with a possible D match to TRBD1 (5 bases). V lost 2 bases and J lost 6, with 16 bases in between. The germline V gene encodes CDR1 LNHNV and CDR2 YYDKDF (reference sequence). The CDR3 is made up of 15 amino acids. The CDR3 DNA sequence: TGTGCCACCAGCAGATACCCGGGACGTCCGGATGGCTACACCTTC. Amino acid sequence: CATSRYPGRPDGYTF.

This chain connects TRBV11-2 to TRBJ2-5; 7 nucleotides line up with TRBD1. The CDR3 contains 15 residues. CDR1 and CDR2 (germline): SGHAT, FQNNGV. Trimming took 2 bases from V and 5 from J; bases not matched to a gene: 8. Written as DNA, the CDR3 is TGTGCCAGCAGCTTACAGCAGGGGGTTCGGGAGACCCAGTACTTC. Its translation: CASSLQQGVRETQYF.

Worth noting for this clone: The same CDR3 arises from other DNA sequences in this sample as well. The chain couples TRBV18 to TRBJ1-1, with D uncertain. This CDR3 contains 14 residues. Germline values: CDR1 KGHSH, CDR2 LQKENI. Trimming left V 4 bases short and J 4 bases short, with 13 bases between. CDR3 in amino acids: CASSLVGGGTEAFF. Written as DNA, the CDR3 is TGTGCCAGCTCACTTGTCGGAGGAGGCACTGAAGCTTTCTTT.

The CDR3, as DNA: TGTGCCAGCAGCCCTAGCGGGTACACAGATACGCAGTATTTT. Protein sequence: CASSPSGYTDTQYF. The gene calls are TRBV7-3 and TRBJ2-3; TRBD2 agrees at 8 bases. V trimming: 5 bases; J trimming: 2 bases; junction bases outside the gene matches: 3. Germline V gene lookup returns CDR1 SGHTA and CDR2 FQGTGA. The CDR3 is 14 amino acids. Drawing the rest from reference TRBV7-3 and TRBJ2-3, the complete variable domain is GAGVSQTPSNKVTEKGKYVELRCDPISGHTALYWYRQSLGQGPEFLIYFQGTGAADDSGLPNDRFFAVRPEGSVSTLKIQRTERGDSAVYLCASSPSGYTDTQYFGPGTRLTVL.

In this sample, this clone turned up many times. This chain joins TRBV28 and TRBJ2-7; 8 bases fit TRBD2. This CDR3 has 13 amino acids. Trimming took 8 bases from V and 5 from J; bases not matched to a gene: 8. The germline V gene has CDR1 MDHEN and CDR2 SYDVKM. The CDR3 is CASHPGGWDEQYF. In DNA, the CDR3 is TGTGCCAGCCACCCGGGGGGGTGGGACGAGCAGTACTTC.

The CDR3 loop is CASSSGQISNQPQHF. The CDR3 region has the DNA TGTGCCAGCAGTTCAGGACAGATTAGCAATCAGCCCCAGCATTTT. V usage is TRBV28 and J usage is TRBJ1-5; TRBD1 might be the D (6 bases). V was pared by 4 bases and J by 0 bases, with 10 bases between. The germline V gene encodes CDR1 MDHEN and CDR2 SYDVKM. The length of the CDR3 is 15 residues.

This chain joins TRBV5-1 and TRBJ2-1; D is unclear. CDR1 SGHRS and CDR2 YFSETQ come from the germline V gene. Trimming left V 0 bases short and J 0 bases short, with 13 bases between. This CDR3 contains 17 residues. The CDR3 sequence: CASSLGLAIFSYNEQFF. CDR3 nucleotides: TGCGCCAGCAGCTTGGGACTCGCTATCTTCTCCTACAATGAGCAGTTCTTC.

The V gene is TRBV5-4, the J gene TRBJ1-2; 7 nucleotides match TRBD1. CDR3 length equals 12 residues. V gave up 4 bases and J gave up 6 bases; unmatched junction bases: 3. Germline CDR1 SGHNT, CDR2 YYREEE (reference sequence). The chain's CDR3 is CASSPDRDGYTF. In nucleotides, the CDR3 is TGTGCCAGCAGCCCCGACAGGGATGGCTACACCTTC.

The chain combines TRBV20-1 with TRBJ2-7, with D maybe TRBD1 (6 bases). From germline, CDR1 is DFQATT and CDR2 SNEGSKA (reference sequence). The V and J ends lost 1 base and 7 bases respectively, with 8 bases between them. The CDR3 has 11 amino acids. The CDR3 protein is CSARGQVEQYF. The CDR3, as DNA: TGCAGTGCTAGAGGACAGGTTGAGCAGTACTTC.

This chain connects TRBV7-9 to TRBJ1-4; no definite D call. This CDR3 spans 12 amino acids. The V and J ends lost 5 bases and 8 bases respectively, with 9 bases between them. The germline V gene encodes CDR1 SEHNR and CDR2 FQNEAQ (reference sequence). In nucleotides, the CDR3 is TGTGCCAGCAGCCCCGCCAAGGAAAAACTGTTTTTT. Translation gives CASSPAKEKLFF.

Only one count was recorded for this clone. The V gene is TRBV4-1, the J gene TRBJ2-5; D is uncertain. The J call may be wrong; the DNA end is better matched by TRBJ2-7. The CDR3 has 14 amino acids. Germline V gene data show CDR1 as MGHRA and CDR2 as YSYEKL. In nucleotides, the CDR3 is TGCGCCAGCAGCCAACCCCTGACCTCCTACGAGCAGTACTTC. Its protein product is CASSQPLTSYEQYF.

The J gene is TRBJ2-1, the V gene TRBV4-2, with 11 bases identical to TRBD2. V lost 6 bases and J lost 2; bases outside the gene matches: 9. There are 17 residues in the CDR3. The V gene's germline CDR1 is LGHNA and CDR2 YNFKEQ. CDR3 DNA: TGTGCCAGCAGGCGTGGGACTAGCGGTAAGGCCTACAATGAGCAGTTCTTC. Residues: CASRRGTSGKAYNEQFF.

With regard to this clone: This likely reflects a read error, since a far larger clone is one base away. Other nucleotide sequences in the sample specify the same CDR3. V is TRBV5-4 and J is TRBJ2-5; D is possibly TRBD2 (5 bases). Trimming took 4 bases from V and 4 from J, leaving 17 bases between them. This CDR3 spans 15 amino acids. Per germline, CDR1 SGHNT and CDR2 YYREEE (reference sequence). The CDR3 protein is CASSPWTGNGETQYF. In nucleotides, the CDR3 is TGTGCCAGCAGCCCATGGACGGGGAACGGAGAGACCCAGTACTTC.

The chain carries TRBV5-1 and TRBJ2-3; TRBD2 might be the D (5 bases). CDR1 and CDR2 from the germline V gene are SGHRS and YFSETQ. The CDR3 runs 15 residues. V lost 0 bases to trimming and J lost 2 bases, with 10 bases between them. Written as DNA, the CDR3 is TGCGCCAGCAGCTTGGAGAGGGCCGCCACAGATACGCAGTATTTT. Protein product: CASSLERAATDTQYF. The whole variable domain, remainder taken from reference TRBV5-1 and TRBJ2-3, is KAGVTQTPRYLIKTRGQQVTLSCSPISGHRSVSWYQQTPGQGLQFLFEYFSETQRNKGNFPGRFSGRQFSNSRSEMNVSTLELGDSALYLCASSLERAATDTQYFGPGTRLTVL.

The gene calls are TRBV28 and TRBJ1-3; no firm D call. V dropped 5 bases and J dropped 0 bases, with 8 bases sitting between them. Germline values: CDR1 MDHEN, CDR2 SYDVKM. This CDR3 has 14 residues. CDR3 region: CASSENFSGNTIYF. The CDR3 DNA reads TGTGCCAGCAGTGAGAATTTCTCTGGAAACACCATATATTTT. Supplemented by reference TRBV28 and TRBJ1-3, the full variable domain reads DVKVTQSSRYLVKRTGEKVFLECVQDMDHENMFWYRQDPGLGLRLIYFSYDVKMKEKGDIPEGYSVSREKKERFSLILESASTNQTSMYLCASSENFSGNTIYFGEGSWLTVV.